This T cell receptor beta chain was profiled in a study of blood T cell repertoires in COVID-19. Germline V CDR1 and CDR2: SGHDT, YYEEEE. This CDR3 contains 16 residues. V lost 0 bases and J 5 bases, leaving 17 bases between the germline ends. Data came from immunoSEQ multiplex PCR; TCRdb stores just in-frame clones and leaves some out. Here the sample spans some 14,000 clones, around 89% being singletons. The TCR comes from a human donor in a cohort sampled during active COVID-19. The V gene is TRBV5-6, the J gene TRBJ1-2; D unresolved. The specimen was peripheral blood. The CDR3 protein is CASSLGSGRVEYGYTF. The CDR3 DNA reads TGTGCCAGCAGCTTGGGTTCCGGGAGGGTGGAGTATGGCTACACCTTC.